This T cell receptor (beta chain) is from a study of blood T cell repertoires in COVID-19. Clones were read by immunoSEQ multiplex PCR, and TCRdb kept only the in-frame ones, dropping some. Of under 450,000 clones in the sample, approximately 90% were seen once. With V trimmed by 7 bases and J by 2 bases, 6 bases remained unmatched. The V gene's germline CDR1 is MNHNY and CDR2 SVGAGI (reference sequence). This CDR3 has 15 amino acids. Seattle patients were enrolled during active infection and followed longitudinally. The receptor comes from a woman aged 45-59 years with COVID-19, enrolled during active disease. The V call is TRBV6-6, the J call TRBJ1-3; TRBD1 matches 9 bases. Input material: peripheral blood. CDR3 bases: TGTGCCAGCATCAACAGGGGGCTTGCTGGAAACACCATATATTTT. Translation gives CASINRGLAGNTIYF.